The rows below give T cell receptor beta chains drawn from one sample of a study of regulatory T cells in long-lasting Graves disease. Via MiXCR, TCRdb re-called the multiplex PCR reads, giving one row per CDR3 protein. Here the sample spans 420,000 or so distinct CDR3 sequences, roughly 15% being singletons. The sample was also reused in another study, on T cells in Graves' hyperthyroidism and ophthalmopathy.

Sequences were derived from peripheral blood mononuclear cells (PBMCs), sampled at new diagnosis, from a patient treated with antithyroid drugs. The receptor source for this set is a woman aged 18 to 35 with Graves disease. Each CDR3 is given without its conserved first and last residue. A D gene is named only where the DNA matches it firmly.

CDR3aa: ASSPSERELGLGEQF
d_gene: TRBD2
j_gene: TRBJ2-1
v_gene: TRBV12-3/TRBV12-4

CDR3aa: ASSPAGFAGAYEQY
d_gene: TRBD2
j_gene: TRBJ2-7
v_gene: TRBV28

CDR3aa: SARDTGFSSSGF
d_gene: NA
j_gene: TRBJ1-1
v_gene: TRBV20-1

CDR3aa: SVSRDLEQY
d_gene: NA
j_gene: TRBJ2-7
v_gene: TRBV29-1

CDR3aa: ASSLDSYSSPYNEQF
d_gene: NA
j_gene: TRBJ2-1
v_gene: TRBV25-1

CDR3aa: ASSRTKNTEAF
d_gene: NA
j_gene: TRBJ1-1
v_gene: TRBV6-1

CDR3aa: ASSVDSPGELF
d_gene: NA
j_gene: TRBJ2-2
v_gene: TRBV11-2

CDR3aa: ASSLSGAGYEQY
d_gene: NA
j_gene: TRBJ2-7
v_gene: TRBV27

CDR3aa: ASSISGVSYNEQF
d_gene: TRBD2
j_gene: TRBJ2-1
v_gene: TRBV19

CDR3aa: ASSLVGYDEQF
d_gene: NA
j_gene: TRBJ2-1
v_gene: TRBV7-3

CDR3aa: ASNNRGDSGGSGANVLT
d_gene: TRBD2
j_gene: TRBJ2-6
v_gene: TRBV7-9

CDR3aa: ASSGSGSLGDTQY
d_gene: NA
j_gene: TRBJ2-3
v_gene: TRBV2

CDR3aa: SVGLGTSGIRTQY
d_gene: TRBD2
j_gene: TRBJ2-3
v_gene: TRBV29-1

CDR3aa: ASSFDDGGISGNTIY
d_gene: NA
j_gene: TRBJ1-3
v_gene: TRBV7-2

CDR3aa: ASSPGTGREQY
d_gene: TRBD1
j_gene: TRBJ2-7
v_gene: TRBV19

CDR3aa: ASSLMRTGGGEQY
d_gene: TRBD1
j_gene: TRBJ2-7
v_gene: TRBV11-1

CDR3aa: ASSLDGYSTGELF
d_gene: NA
j_gene: TRBJ2-2
v_gene: TRBV5-8

CDR3aa: ATSRVVLAVADTQY
d_gene: NA
j_gene: TRBJ2-3
v_gene: TRBV15

CDR3aa: ASSTNRGGNSPLH
d_gene: TRBD1
j_gene: TRBJ1-6
v_gene: TRBV6-1

CDR3aa: ASSLLSGFGANVLT
d_gene: NA
j_gene: TRBJ2-6
v_gene: TRBV5-1

CDR3aa: SVLRTGELF
d_gene: NA
j_gene: TRBJ2-2
v_gene: TRBV29-1

CDR3aa: ASSEGQPGHTQY
d_gene: NA
j_gene: TRBJ2-3
v_gene: TRBV5-1

CDR3aa: ASSLNGGYEQY
d_gene: NA
j_gene: TRBJ2-7
v_gene: TRBV5-4

CDR3aa: ASSLVRGSETQY
d_gene: NA
j_gene: NA
v_gene: TRBV5-4

CDR3aa: ASSLSGRGTSYT
d_gene: TRBD1
j_gene: TRBJ1-2
v_gene: TRBV12-3/TRBV12-4

CDR3aa: ASSYSTGGPQPQH
d_gene: NA
j_gene: TRBJ1-5
v_gene: TRBV6-2/TRBV6-3

CDR3aa: ASSLWDSQRRDNEQF
d_gene: NA
j_gene: TRBJ2-1
v_gene: TRBV27

CDR3aa: ASNVVSNEKLF
d_gene: NA
j_gene: TRBJ1-4
v_gene: TRBV2

CDR3aa: ASSFGGGSEQF
d_gene: NA
j_gene: TRBJ2-1
v_gene: TRBV28

CDR3aa: ASSLELSAGARDTQY
d_gene: TRBD2
j_gene: TRBJ2-3
v_gene: TRBV5-5

CDR3aa: ASSYGSGGSGELF
d_gene: TRBD2
j_gene: TRBJ2-2
v_gene: TRBV6-2/TRBV6-3

CDR3aa: ASSSLGTSGYNEQF
d_gene: TRBD2
j_gene: TRBJ2-1
v_gene: TRBV7-8

CDR3aa: ASSYSRTGSSYNEQF
d_gene: NA
j_gene: TRBJ2-1
v_gene: TRBV6-5

CDR3aa: ASSPRPFSSYNEQF
d_gene: NA
j_gene: TRBJ2-1
v_gene: TRBV7-2

CDR3aa: ASSDTGLIGPGNTIY
d_gene: NA
j_gene: TRBJ1-3
v_gene: TRBV10-2

CDR3aa: SASAGDFHEQY
d_gene: TRBD2
j_gene: TRBJ2-7
v_gene: TRBV20-1

CDR3aa: ASSQISNTEAF
d_gene: NA
j_gene: TRBJ1-1
v_gene: TRBV6-1

CDR3aa: ASSDRLAGGEPY
d_gene: TRBD2
j_gene: TRBJ2-3
v_gene: TRBV2

CDR3aa: SVWIAGAYEQY
d_gene: TRBD2
j_gene: TRBJ2-7
v_gene: TRBV29-1

CDR3aa: ASSQGLAGAYNEQF
d_gene: TRBD2
j_gene: TRBJ2-1
v_gene: TRBV14

CDR3aa: ASRAQSGVSSPLH
d_gene: NA
j_gene: TRBJ1-6
v_gene: TRBV2

CDR3aa: ASSLTSGSPDTQY
d_gene: TRBD2
j_gene: TRBJ2-3
v_gene: TRBV6-1

CDR3aa: ASTRVNTGELF
d_gene: NA
j_gene: TRBJ2-2
v_gene: TRBV6-1

CDR3aa: ASSFYGQAPAPNEQF
d_gene: TRBD1
j_gene: TRBJ2-1
v_gene: TRBV27

CDR3aa: ASSLEVFRPYEQY
d_gene: NA
j_gene: TRBJ2-7
v_gene: TRBV7-2

CDR3aa: ASSESRLNEKLF
d_gene: NA
j_gene: TRBJ1-4
v_gene: TRBV6-2/TRBV6-3

CDR3aa: ATSAPGQGGRYT
d_gene: TRBD1
j_gene: TRBJ1-2
v_gene: TRBV24-1

CDR3aa: ASSLAQGARQETQY
d_gene: TRBD1
j_gene: TRBJ2-5
v_gene: TRBV7-2

CDR3aa: ASSLITGMQNEAF
d_gene: NA
j_gene: TRBJ1-1
v_gene: TRBV28

CDR3aa: ASSPWGHHLQY
d_gene: NA
j_gene: TRBJ2-4
v_gene: TRBV18

CDR3aa: ASSAGTSGSEQF
d_gene: TRBD2
j_gene: TRBJ2-1
v_gene: TRBV7-2

CDR3aa: ASRSTGGYT
d_gene: NA
j_gene: TRBJ1-2
v_gene: TRBV28

CDR3aa: ASSQGEGASIQQF
d_gene: TRBD2
j_gene: TRBJ2-1
v_gene: TRBV7-8

CDR3aa: ASSYSGVAGVLDEQY
d_gene: TRBD2
j_gene: TRBJ2-7
v_gene: TRBV6-5

CDR3aa: ASSDLRGSTEAF
d_gene: NA
j_gene: TRBJ1-1
v_gene: TRBV10-2